The 4 T cell receptor beta chains below all came from one sample that was sequenced in a study of blood T cell repertoires in COVID-19. Clones were sequenced by immunoSEQ multiplex PCR, and TCRdb holds only the in-frame ones, with some missing. Here the sample spans about 480,000 clones, roughly 90% being singletons. The material sequenced was PBMCs or T cells enriched from blood (not recorded which). These receptors were taken from a woman between 40 and 50 years old who had recovered from COVID-19.

This clone was detected only once. This CDR3 is CASSLQGARGYTF. The CDR3 DNA follows: TGTGCCAGCAGCTTGCAGGGGGCGAGGGGCTACACCTTC. This chain uses TRBV5-5 with TRBJ1-2; 8 nucleotides align to TRBD1. The CDR3 is 13 amino acids. Germline CDR1 reads SGHKS; CDR2 reads YYEKEE (reference sequence). Germline trimming cut 1 base from V and 8 bases from J; bases unmatched to any gene: 4.

This rearrangement joins TRBV11-3 to TRBJ2-7; TRBD2 aligns across 7 bases. The length of the CDR3 is 18 residues. Per the germline V gene, CDR1 is SGHNT and CDR2 is YENEEA. Trimming at V came to 2 bases and at J to 2 bases, leaving 15 bases not matched to a gene. CDR3 in amino acids: CASSLYSMGGGNPYEQYF. The CDR3 DNA reads as TGTGCCAGCAGCTTATATTCTATGGGGGGGGGAAACCCCTACGAGCAGTACTTC.

This clone was seen only once. This rearrangement joins TRBV7-2 to TRBJ1-4; D is perhaps TRBD1 (6 bases). V was clipped by 2 bases and J by 2 bases, with 9 bases between them. The CDR3 totals 15 residues. Germline loops: CDR1 SGHTA, CDR2 FQGNSA. The CDR3 sequence is CASSLSGGTNEKLFF. The CDR3 DNA follows: TGTGCCAGCAGCTTATCGGGGGGCACTAATGAAAAACTGTTTTTT.

This chain uses TRBV6-5 with TRBJ1-1; D gene ambiguous. V was clipped by 4 bases and J by 0 bases, with 9 bases between them. Germline CDR1 and CDR2: MNHEY and SVGAGI. CDR3 length: 14 residues. CDR3 sequence: CASSSGVMNTEAFF. CDR3 bases: TGTGCCAGCAGTTCGGGAGTAATGAACACTGAAGCTTTCTTT.